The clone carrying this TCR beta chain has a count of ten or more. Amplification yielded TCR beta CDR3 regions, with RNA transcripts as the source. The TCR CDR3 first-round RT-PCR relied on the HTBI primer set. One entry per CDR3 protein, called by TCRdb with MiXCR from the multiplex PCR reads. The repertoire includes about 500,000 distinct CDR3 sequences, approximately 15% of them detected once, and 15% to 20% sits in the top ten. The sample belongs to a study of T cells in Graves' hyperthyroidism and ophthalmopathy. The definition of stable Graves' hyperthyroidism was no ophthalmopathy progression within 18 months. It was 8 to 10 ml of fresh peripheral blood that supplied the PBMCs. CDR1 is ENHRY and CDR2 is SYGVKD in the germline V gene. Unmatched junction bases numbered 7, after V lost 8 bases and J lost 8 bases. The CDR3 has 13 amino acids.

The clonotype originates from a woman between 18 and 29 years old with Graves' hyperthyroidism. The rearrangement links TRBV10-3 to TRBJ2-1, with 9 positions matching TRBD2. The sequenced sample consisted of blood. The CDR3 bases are TGTGCCATCGAGGCGGGAGGGGACGATGAGCAGTTCTTC. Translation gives CAIEAGGDDEQFF.